This TCR beta chain was recovered during a study of monozygotic twins with inflammatory bowel disease. Study conclusions and caveats: Results did not support any single strong IBD-associated signal or clonotype.

CDR1 is SGHVS and CDR2 is FNYEAQ in the germline V gene. The CDR3 sequence is 15 residues long. As concerns this clonotype: Its antigen is unknown.

Using TCRalpha and TCRbeta cDNA, the researchers carried out two nested PCRs that lasted approximately 16 and 10 cycles. TCRdb reprocessed the 5' RACE reads, with one entry per CDR3 protein and no DNA. Across 400,000 or so distinct CDR3 sequences, the top ten clones capture about 2.4% of the sample. This TCR came from a human donor with ulcerative colitis or Crohn's disease, or a healthy co-twin of an affected twin (not recorded which). The sequencing sample was made of blood. The V gene is TRBV7-6, the J gene TRBJ1-4; TCRdb selects TRBD1, and the lack of DNA leaves this call unchecked. CDR3 residues: CASSAMTGGSEKLFF. Drawing the rest from reference TRBV7-6 and TRBJ1-4, the complete variable domain is GAGVSQSPRYKVTKRGQDVALRCDPISGHVSLYWYRQALGQGPEFLTYFNYEAQQDKSGLPNDRFSAERPEGSISTLTIQRTEQRDSAMYRCASSAMTGGSEKLFFGSGTQLSVL.